The clone carrying this TCR beta chain was seen a single time. Its specificity is unknown. The data originate from a study of cytomegalovirus exposure and HLA in healthy donors. Study-wide context: Membership in the Caucasian-associated ancestry cluster was found for 75% to 85% of roughly 400 genotyped donors.

Vbeta (60) and Jbeta (13) primers were used in the PCR. As originally analysed: Later, 65 million to 85 million unique TCR beta chains were counted in an analysis, and some 9.9 million of them were shared. Assay used: immunoSEQ multiplex PCR; TCRdb lists only in-frame clones, some missing. D and trimming were read from the DNA, whereas the V and J calls and clone size are those reported in that table. This table has about 160,000 clones, roughly three quarters appearing once. The study, taken as a whole, reports: Later examination showed HLA-associated TCR beta chains had greater clonal expansion than equally common others.

J lost 3 bases, V lost 3 bases, and 4 bases had no gene match. There are 14 residues in the CDR3. Germline V lookup: CDR1 SGHTA, CDR2 FQGNSA. The sequencing sample was made of PBMCs. The chain joins TRBV7-2 to TRBJ2-5, with 7 positions matching TRBD2. The clonotype originates from a man aged 18 to 29 in good health and CMV-seropositive. The CDR3 DNA is TGTGCCAGCAGCTTCCCGGGACTAAAAGAGACCCAGTACTTC. Residues: CASSFPGLKETQYF.